The clone carrying this T cell receptor (beta chain) was seen only a few times. The antigen is undetermined. Time point here: newly diagnosed GD, antithyroid drugs for less than 3 months. Extracted PBMC RNA gave rise to the TCR library. Trimming at V came to 3 bases and at J to 3 bases, leaving 1 base not matched to a gene. CDR1 is LNHDA, CDR2 SQIVND, per germline (reference sequence). This CDR3 has 13 residues. These data originate in a study of regulatory T cells in long-lasting Graves disease. For the study at large: Graves' patients who were just diagnosed had used antithyroid drugs for under 3 months.

Study findings and constraints: Favoring TRBV28, TRBJ1-2 and TRBJ2-5 was a feature seen in persistent disease.

CDR3 regions were amplified by Arm-PCR using iRepertoire HTBI primers to build TCR beta libraries. TCRdb reanalysed the multiplex PCR reads using MiXCR and keeps one entry per CDR3 protein. The table lists 350,000 to 500,000 distinct CDR3 sequences, roughly 15% of them singletons. This sample also belongs to another study, concerning T cells in Graves' hyperthyroidism and ophthalmopathy. Per that paper: Diagnosis relied on clinical symptoms, serum thyroxine and TRAb, thyroid ultrasound and orbital computed tomography. Clonotypes that were expanded in thyroid above 0.001 mostly appeared in blood too.

This receptor was obtained from a woman under 40 with Graves disease. The V gene is TRBV19, the J gene TRBJ2-7, with 8 bases aligning to TRBD2. This material consisted of peripheral blood mononuclear cells (PBMCs), taken at new diagnosis, from a patient treated with antithyroid drugs. The CDR3 reads CASSISGNYEQYF. The CDR3 DNA is TGTGCCAGTAGTATTAGCGGGAACTACGAGCAGTACTTC.